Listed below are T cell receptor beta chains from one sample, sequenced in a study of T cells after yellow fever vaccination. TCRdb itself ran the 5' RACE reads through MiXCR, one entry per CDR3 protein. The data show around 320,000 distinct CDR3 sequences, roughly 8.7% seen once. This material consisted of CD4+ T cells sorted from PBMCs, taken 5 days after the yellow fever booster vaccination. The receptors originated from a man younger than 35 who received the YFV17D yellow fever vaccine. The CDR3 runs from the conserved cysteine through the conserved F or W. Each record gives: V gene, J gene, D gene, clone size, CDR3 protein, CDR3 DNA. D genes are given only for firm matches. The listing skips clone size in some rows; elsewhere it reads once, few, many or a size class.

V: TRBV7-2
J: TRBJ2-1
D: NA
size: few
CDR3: CASSLWKEQFF
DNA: TGTGCCAGCAGCTTATGGAAGGAGCAGTTCTTC

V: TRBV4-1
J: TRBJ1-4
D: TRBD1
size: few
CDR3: CASRKTGVTNEKLFF
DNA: TGCGCCAGCAGGAAGACAGGGGTTACTAATGAAAAACTGTTTTTT

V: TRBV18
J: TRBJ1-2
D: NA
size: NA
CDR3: CASSRTQGGTRGYTF
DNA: TGTGCCAGCTCACGTACGCAGGGTGGGACGCGAGGCTACACCTTC

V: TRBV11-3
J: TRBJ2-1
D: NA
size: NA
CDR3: CASSPGPQGNEQFF
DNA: TGTGCCAGCAGCCCCGGACCCCAGGGGAATGAGCAGTTCTTC

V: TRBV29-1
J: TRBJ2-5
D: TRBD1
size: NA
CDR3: CSVGGQGRGETQYF
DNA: TGCAGCGTTGGGGGACAGGGGCGAGGAGAGACCCAGTACTTC

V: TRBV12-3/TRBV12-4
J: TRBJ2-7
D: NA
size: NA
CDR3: CASSLVGRGLTPSSYEQYF
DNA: TGTGCCAGCAGTTTAGTTGGCAGGGGCCTTACCCCAAGCTCCTACGAGCAGTACTTC

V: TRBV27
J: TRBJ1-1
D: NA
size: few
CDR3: CASSFRSGGNTEAFF
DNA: TGTGCCAGCAGTTTTCGGTCTGGTGGGAACACTGAAGCTTTCTTT

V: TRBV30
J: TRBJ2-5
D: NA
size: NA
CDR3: CAWRQWGGAEQETQYF
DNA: TGTGCCTGGAGGCAGTGGGGGGGGGCGGAGCAAGAGACCCAGTACTTC

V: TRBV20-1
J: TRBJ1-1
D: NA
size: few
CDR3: CSARRGGNSNTEAFF
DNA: TGCAGTGCTCGACGTGGAGGGAACTCGAACACTGAAGCTTTCTTT

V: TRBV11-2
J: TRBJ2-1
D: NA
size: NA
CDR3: CASSLQLEGNEQFF
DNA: TGTGCCAGCAGCTTACAACTAGAAGGCAATGAGCAGTTCTTC